This T cell receptor (beta chain) was recovered during a study of beta chain features in type 1 diabetes (dated by TCRdb to about 2018). For context, the study as a whole: Patients and healthy donors did not differ in mean age, gender distribution, total cell number or subset yield. A total of roughly 99,000,000 sorted cells were examined across all samples, and the number of cells per subset was strongly correlated with RNA yield. In the study, TCRB repertoires of sorted circulating CD4+ T cell subsets from recently diagnosed type 1 diabetes patients were compared with those of matched healthy donors. Regulatory and stem cell-like memory subsets were obtained from only 8 patients and about eight healthy donors, while naive and central memory subsets were obtained from all 30 or so donors.

Beyond this particular receptor, the publication reports: The naive, central memory and regulatory TCRB repertoires appeared to resemble one another more closely among patients than among healthy donors. HLA sub-analyses involved small numbers of individuals, so any influence of HLA type on TCRB rearrangement remained unresolved. Shorter templates might have been favored by PCR, but patient and control samples were amplified and corrected together, so both groups would have been affected equally by any skew. At VDJ recombination sites, patients with type 1 diabetes made fewer insertions and deleted more nucleotides, a pattern implying thymic rearrangement abnormalities. In all four CD4+ subsets, TCRB CDR3 length was moderately but significantly shorter in type 1 diabetes patients. Because cDNA was sequenced instead of genomic DNA, highly expressing activated cells could be over-represented, though the groups showed no difference in activation or CD3 levels.

The High Capacity cDNA Reverse Transcription Kit was used to reverse transcribe all of the isolated RNA, meaning that expressed TCRB transcripts were what got sequenced. Deep immunoSEQ sequencing was applied to naive, central memory and regulatory T cell samples, giving an average of around 3.4 million total reads per sample. Sorted cells were lysed in RLT buffer and RNA was extracted with DNase-treated RNeasy Micro or Mini kits, depending on cell number. Each cell subset was processed separately to prevent cross-contamination, with patient and healthy donor samples processed together. The immunoSEQ multiplex PCR was used to amplify TCRB sequences from cDNA, generating 87-bp fragments that spanned the CDR3 region. Sequencing of the amplicons was done on the Illumina HiSeq platform. The authors processed their data as follows. PCR bias was corrected computationally using synthetic template baselines, and reads within Hamming distance 2 were collapsed, with unmergeable singletons discarded. Reads were aligned against IMGT to assign V, D and J genes, CDR3 length and insertions or deletions at six rearrangement sites. Clonotype counts were normalized to sorted cell number within each subset before computing true diversity and Gini coefficients with the tcR R package. Repertoire sharing was quantified using the overlap coefficient calculated on TCRB nucleotide sequences. TCRdb re-hosts the immuneACCESS table, in-frame sequences only. Its copies lack some clones; in the studies checked, an unresolved V gene accounts for under half of them, and the cause for the rest is not known. D and trimming were read from the DNA, whereas the V and J calls and clone size are those reported in that table. The table for this sample lists more than 140,000 clones; 9.5% to 10% of them were counted only once. 0.5% to 0.65% of the sample is held by the ten biggest clonotypes.

Each donor gave one peripheral blood draw, averaging about 120 mL, which was collected into heparinised tubes. A BD FACSAria II and a panel including CD45RO, CCR7, CD25, CD127, CD95 and CD27 were used to sort naive, central memory, regulatory and stem cell-like memory CD4+ T cells. Purity was above 95% for every sorted population. PBMCs were separated immediately by Lymphoprep density gradient centrifugation and were stained directly, without being cultured. So that batch effects would be minimized, each experiment stained and sorted samples in pairs, pairing one healthy donor with one patient. The germline V gene supplies CDR1 SNHLY and CDR2 FYNNEI. Measured from the cysteine to the phenylalanine, the CDR3 is 16 residues long. Only the CDR3 DNA stays, 48 bases, in frame from base 1. V gives up 6 bases and J gives up 0 bases, and the segment between their germline ends measures 12 bases. With respect to this clone: Its specific antigen is unknown. Nothing much larger sits one base from this clone, and base qualities are not available.

Here the chain combines TRBV2 and TRBJ1-6; the D gene cannot be named for sure. What was sequenced was central memory CD4+ T cells from blood. This clonotype was sampled from a middle-aged woman in good health. The sequence in DNA is TGTGCCAGCAGGGACTCAAGGAGCTCCTATAATTCACCCCTCCACTTT. Translated, this gives CASRDSRSSYNSPLHF.